This T cell receptor beta chain emerged from a study of cytomegalovirus exposure and HLA in healthy donors. Study-level background: Of 300 to 500 genotyped donors, roughly 81% clustered with self-reported Caucasian donors. Study-wide results and caveats: It was in a later analysis that TCR association rates were seen to vary by HLA locus, highest for DRB1 and lowest for HLA-C. A later analysis linked a missense variant in DCLRE1C to the trimming of TCR beta V and J genes. Generally TCR sequences proved uncommon, though certain public TCRs appeared in numerous donors.

This clone has more than one count but fewer than ten. As yet, its antigen is unknown. 60 Vbeta and 13 Jbeta primers were used in PCR. Assay: immunoSEQ multiplex PCR; the TCRdb copy retains only in-frame clones and omits some. The sample has under 200,000 clones, 73% seen once. Specimen: PBMCs. This TCR was sampled from a woman in her twenties or thirties in good health and CMV-seronegative.

CDR3 residues: CASSKHLTGAGTGELFF. CDR3 DNA sequence: TGTGCCAGCAGCAAACACCTCACAGGGGCGGGAACCGGGGAGCTGTTTTTT. The genes are TRBV7-6 and TRBJ2-2, with D perhaps TRBD1 (7 bases). Deletions cut 5 bases from V and 5 bases from J, with 21 bases between. The germline V gene has CDR1 SGHVS and CDR2 FNYEAQ. CDR3 length: 17 residues. Filled out from reference TRBV7-6 and TRBJ2-2, the complete variable domain reads GAGVSQSPRYKVTKRGQDVALRCDPISGHVSLYWYRQALGQGPEFLTYFNYEAQQDKSGLPNDRFSAERPEGSISTLTIQRTEQRDSAMYRCASSKHLTGAGTGELFFGEGSRLTVL.